The rows below give T cell receptor beta chains drawn from one sample of a study of Graves' ophthalmopathy and Graves' hyperthyroidism. Using its own MiXCR run on the multiplex PCR reads, TCRdb lists one record per CDR3 protein. The sample includes 620,000 or so distinct CDR3 sequences, 20% to 25% of them seen just once. Sequenced: peripheral blood. The receptors were sampled from a woman in her late teens or twenties with stable Graves' hyperthyroidism. Some clones in this sample may be carry-over from other donors' samples. Each CDR3 is given with its conserved first and last residue. A D gene is named only where the DNA matches it firmly. Part of the rows lack a size; the others show once, few, many or a class for expanded clones.

d_call: TRBD2; cdr3_length: 16; j_call: TRBJ2-3; v_call: TRBV12-3/TRBV12-4; clone_size: NA; cdr3_nt: TGTGCCAGCAGTGATTATAGCGGGGCGAGCACAGATACGCAGTATTTT; cdr3_aa: CASSDYSGASTDTQYF
d_call: TRBD1; cdr3_length: 16; j_call: TRBJ2-5; v_call: TRBV2; clone_size: NA; cdr3_nt: TGTGCCAGCAGTCCCCTGGGACAGAAATACCAAGAGACCCAGTACTTC; cdr3_aa: CASSPLGQKYQETQYF
d_call: NA; cdr3_length: 12; j_call: TRBJ2-2; v_call: TRBV20-1; clone_size: few; cdr3_nt: TGCAGTGCTAGATCACAATCCGGGGAGCTGTTTTTT; cdr3_aa: CSARSQSGELFF
d_call: TRBD1; cdr3_length: 20; j_call: TRBJ2-5; v_call: TRBV6-2/TRBV6-3; clone_size: many; cdr3_nt: TGTGCCAGCAGTTACTCGAAGGCGACAGGGTCGTGGTTTCGGCAAGAGACCCAGTACTTC; cdr3_aa: CASSYSKATGSWFRQETQYF
d_call: TRBD2; cdr3_length: 19; j_call: TRBJ2-7; v_call: TRBV27; clone_size: many; cdr3_nt: TGTGCCAGCAGTTTATCGGGCCCCCTCAGCGGGGGAGACATCTACGAGCAGTACTTC; cdr3_aa: CASSLSGPLSGGDIYEQYF
d_call: NA; cdr3_length: 15; j_call: TRBJ2-7; v_call: TRBV7-9; clone_size: NA; cdr3_nt: TGTGCCAGCAGCTTAGTTCGGGGATACTCCTACGAGCAGTACTTC; cdr3_aa: CASSLVRGYSYEQYF
d_call: NA; cdr3_length: 12; j_call: TRBJ2-7; v_call: TRBV2; clone_size: many; cdr3_nt: TGTGCCAGCAGTGGGCGGGGACACGAGCAGTACTTC; cdr3_aa: CASSGRGHEQYF
d_call: NA; cdr3_length: 14; j_call: TRBJ1-1; v_call: TRBV30; clone_size: many; cdr3_nt: TGTGCCTGGAGTCCACTATGGTCAAACACTGAAGCTTTCTTT; cdr3_aa: CAWSPLWSNTEAFF
d_call: NA; cdr3_length: 12; j_call: TRBJ2-7; v_call: TRBV5-1; clone_size: many; cdr3_nt: TGCGCCAGCAGCCTCAAAGGTGGCGAGCAGTACTTC; cdr3_aa: CASSLKGGEQYF
d_call: NA; cdr3_length: 20; j_call: TRBJ1-6; v_call: TRBV20-1; clone_size: NA; cdr3_nt: TGCAGTGCTAGAGATCCGGGACGGCGTGGTCCGACCTCCTATAATTCACCCCTCCACTTT; cdr3_aa: CSARDPGRRGPTSYNSPLHF
d_call: TRBD2; cdr3_length: 14; j_call: TRBJ2-3; v_call: TRBV12-3/TRBV12-4; clone_size: many; cdr3_nt: TGTGCCAGCAGTATCCGGGACTACCGAGATACGCAGTATTTT; cdr3_aa: CASSIRDYRDTQYF
d_call: NA; cdr3_length: 13; j_call: TRBJ2-2; v_call: TRBV4-1; clone_size: NA; cdr3_nt: TGCGCCAGCAGGAAGACAGGCAAAGGGGAGCTGTTTTTT; cdr3_aa: CASRKTGKGELFF
d_call: NA; cdr3_length: 15; j_call: TRBJ1-5; v_call: TRBV2; clone_size: many; cdr3_nt: TGTGCCAGCAGTGACGGAGGGGTTAGCAATCAGCCCCAGCATTTT; cdr3_aa: CASSDGGVSNQPQHF
d_call: TRBD2; cdr3_length: 14; j_call: TRBJ2-5; v_call: TRBV5-1; clone_size: NA; cdr3_nt: TGCGCCAGCAGCTTGGGGGGCAGCGGGGATACCCAGTACTTC; cdr3_aa: CASSLGGSGDTQYF
d_call: NA; cdr3_length: 16; j_call: TRBJ1-1; v_call: TRBV6-5; clone_size: many; cdr3_nt: TGTGCCAGCAGTTACGGTTCAGGACAGTGGAACACTGAAGCTTTCTTT; cdr3_aa: CASSYGSGQWNTEAFF
d_call: NA; cdr3_length: 16; j_call: TRBJ1-1; v_call: TRBV5-1; clone_size: many; cdr3_nt: TGCGCCAGCAGCTTGATGGAGAACTCTATGAACACTGAAGCTTTCTTT; cdr3_aa: CASSLMENSMNTEAFF
d_call: TRBD1; cdr3_length: 14; j_call: TRBJ2-5; v_call: TRBV20-1; clone_size: many; cdr3_nt: TGCAGTGCTAGAGCCGGGGCAGGGGGAGAGACCCAGTACTTC; cdr3_aa: CSARAGAGGETQYF
d_call: NA; cdr3_length: 14; j_call: TRBJ1-1; v_call: TRBV7-8; clone_size: few; cdr3_nt: TGTGCCAGCAGCGAGCCAGGGAGAGTCACTGAAGCTTTCTTT; cdr3_aa: CASSEPGRVTEAFF
d_call: TRBD1; cdr3_length: 14; j_call: TRBJ2-7; v_call: TRBV27; clone_size: many; cdr3_nt: TGTGCCAGCAGTACGACAGGGTTCCCCGAACAGCAGTACTTC; cdr3_aa: CASSTTGFPEQQYF
d_call: TRBD2; cdr3_length: 15; j_call: TRBJ2-2; v_call: TRBV5-1; clone_size: many; cdr3_nt: TGCGCCAGCACCGGACTAGCGGGTCTCACCGGGGAGCTGTTTTTT; cdr3_aa: CASTGLAGLTGELFF
d_call: NA; cdr3_length: 17; j_call: TRBJ2-6; v_call: TRBV2; clone_size: many; cdr3_nt: TGTGCCAGCAGCAGACTAGAAATCCATTCTGGGGCCAACGTCCTGACTTTC; cdr3_aa: CASSRLEIHSGANVLTF
d_call: NA; cdr3_length: 11; j_call: TRBJ2-2; v_call: TRBV25-1; clone_size: NA; cdr3_nt: TGTGCCAGCAATGTATTCGGGGAGCTGTTTTTT; cdr3_aa: CASNVFGELFF
d_call: NA; cdr3_length: 15; j_call: TRBJ1-1; v_call: TRBV2; clone_size: NA; cdr3_nt: TGTGCCAGCAGTGAAAGAACGACAAGCTACACTGAAGTTTTCTTT; cdr3_aa: CASSERTTSYTEVFF
d_call: TRBD1; cdr3_length: 15; j_call: TRBJ2-7; v_call: TRBV7-8; clone_size: many; cdr3_nt: TGTGCCAGCAGCTTAATGGGACAGGGGGAATACGAGCAGTACTTC; cdr3_aa: CASSLMGQGEYEQYF
d_call: TRBD1; cdr3_length: 15; j_call: TRBJ1-1; v_call: TRBV5-1; clone_size: few; cdr3_nt: TGCGCCAGCAGATGGGCTCCGGGACAGCACACTGAAGCTTTCTTT; cdr3_aa: CASRWAPGQHTEAFF
d_call: NA; cdr3_length: 14; j_call: TRBJ2-5; v_call: TRBV7-2; clone_size: many; cdr3_nt: TGTGCCAGCAGCTTAGGATATCCGAGAGAGACCCAGTACTTC; cdr3_aa: CASSLGYPRETQYF
d_call: TRBD2; cdr3_length: 15; j_call: TRBJ2-5; v_call: TRBV11-2; clone_size: many; cdr3_nt: TGTGCCAGCAGCTCCGGACTAGCGGGAGAAGAGACCCAGTACTTC; cdr3_aa: CASSSGLAGEETQYF
d_call: NA; cdr3_length: 14; j_call: TRBJ2-2; v_call: TRBV28; clone_size: many; cdr3_nt: TGTGCCAGCAGTCCCCATAGGGACACCGGGGAGCTGTTTTTT; cdr3_aa: CASSPHRDTGELFF
d_call: TRBD2; cdr3_length: 18; j_call: TRBJ2-2; v_call: TRBV28; clone_size: many; cdr3_nt: TGTGCCAGCAGCCACGGACTAGCGGGAGAGTTTTACACCGGGGAGCTGTTTTTT; cdr3_aa: CASSHGLAGEFYTGELFF
d_call: NA; cdr3_length: 17; j_call: TRBJ2-7; v_call: TRBV6-5; clone_size: NA; cdr3_nt: TGTGCCAGCAGTTACTCCCAGGGAGATGGATTGGGGTACGAGCAGTACTTC; cdr3_aa: CASSYSQGDGLGYEQYF
d_call: NA; cdr3_length: 13; j_call: TRBJ1-5; v_call: TRBV20-1; clone_size: few; cdr3_nt: TGCGGAACGCAGAGGGCCCCCTCGCAGCCCCAGCATTTT; cdr3_aa: CGTQRAPSQPQHF
d_call: TRBD2; cdr3_length: 14; j_call: TRBJ2-5; v_call: TRBV20-1; clone_size: few; cdr3_nt: TGCAGTGCTGGTAGCGGGAGGGAGGTAGAGACCCAGTACTTC; cdr3_aa: CSAGSGREVETQYF
d_call: TRBD1; cdr3_length: 16; j_call: TRBJ1-3; v_call: TRBV4-1; clone_size: NA; cdr3_nt: TGCGCCAGCAGCCAAGTTGAGGGGGCAACTGGAAACACCATATATTTT; cdr3_aa: CASSQVEGATGNTIYF
d_call: NA; cdr3_length: 11; j_call: TRBJ2-7; v_call: TRBV30; clone_size: many; cdr3_nt: TGTGCCTGGGTGGAGGGTTACGAGCAGTACTTC; cdr3_aa: CAWVEGYEQYF
d_call: NA; cdr3_length: 13; j_call: TRBJ1-1; v_call: TRBV6-1; clone_size: NA; cdr3_nt: TGTGCCAGCAGGGAAGGGCTGAACACTGAAGCTTTCTTT; cdr3_aa: CASREGLNTEAFF
d_call: NA; cdr3_length: 13; j_call: TRBJ1-5; v_call: TRBV12-3/TRBV12-4; clone_size: NA; cdr3_nt: TGTGCCAGCTGGGGGGGAGGGGGTCAGCCCCAGCATTTT; cdr3_aa: CASWGGGGQPQHF
d_call: NA; cdr3_length: 11; j_call: TRBJ2-5; v_call: TRBV3-1; clone_size: NA; cdr3_nt: TGTGCCAGCAGCATCCTGGGGACCCAGTACTTC; cdr3_aa: CASSILGTQYF